This TCR beta chain was captured by sequencing in a study of blood T cell repertoires in COVID-19. Study information: Acute-phase and convalescent COVID-19 samples originated in the United States, Italy and Spain.

The germline CDR1 and CDR2 sequences are SGDLS and YYNGEE. V was clipped by 3 bases and J by 5 bases; unmatched bases: 7. This CDR3 comprises 16 residues. Libraries were prepared by immunoSEQ multiplex PCR; TCRdb keeps only in-frame clonotypes and omits some of them. The table lists more than 200,000 clones, 70% to 90% of them singletons. Sample: PBMCs or T cells enriched from blood (not recorded which). This chain connects TRBV9 to TRBJ2-3, with 12 bases lining up with TRBD2. The clonotype originates from a man aged 35-49 years who had recovered from COVID-19. The CDR3 DNA is TGTGCCAGCAGCGCACTAGCGGGGGGCCCCGGAGATACGCAGTATTTT. It codes for CASSALAGGPGDTQYF.